Sequencing of this T cell receptor (beta chain) was carried out in a study of shared clonotypes between healthy human individuals. The test was conducted at deep level. Profiling relied on immunoSEQ multiplex PCR, and the TCRdb table lists in-frame clones only, not all of them. Here the sample spans about 2.4 million clones, approximately 92% being singletons. Germline V gene data show CDR1 as SNHLY and CDR2 as FYNNEI. The CDR3 contains 17 residues. The J segment lost 0 bases and the V segment lost 4 bases, leaving 10 bases of the junction unmatched. This clonotype was sampled from a man aged 18 to 30 in good health. This chain connects TRBV2 to TRBJ2-3, with 7 positions matching TRBD1. The material sequenced was naive CD4+ T cells sorted from blood. As for subset: CD45RA+ positively selected. Written as DNA, the CDR3 is TGTGCCAGCAGTGCAGTCACCGGGACAGCTAGCACAGATACGCAGTATTTT. As protein: CASSAVTGTASTDTQYF.